A single sample is the source of the 24 T cell receptor beta chains below, sequenced in a study of PD-L1 blockade in urothelial cancer. Time point in this sample: pretreatment peripheral blood. Assay: immunoSEQ multiplex PCR; the TCRdb copy retains only in-frame clones and omits some. The sample carries more than 55,000 clones, 81% recorded once. Sample: PBMCs, taken around atezolizumab (anti-PD-L1) treatment. The receptors shown here come from a man between 65 and 80 years old with urothelial cancer.

The chain employs TRBV15 and TRBJ2-1, with 8 nucleotides matching TRBD1. The germline V gene encodes CDR1 LNHNV and CDR2 YYDKDF (reference sequence). V shed 5 bases and J 3 bases; nucleotides not matched to a gene: 6. This CDR3 is 15 amino acids long. CDR3 residues: CATSGRQGNYNEQFF. In nucleotides, the CDR3 is TGTGCCACCAGCGGAAGACAGGGGAACTACAATGAGCAGTTCTTC.

The chain carries TRBV7-3 and TRBJ2-7; D might be TRBD2 (5 bases). Trimming removed 2 bases from V and 3 bases from J, with 8 bases in between. The CDR3 is 13 amino acids. Germline CDR1 is SGHTA and CDR2 is FQGTGA. In DNA, the CDR3 is TGTGCCAGCAGCTTAGGACGGGACTACGAGCAGTACTTC. Amino acid sequence: CASSLGRDYEQYF.

The chain uses TRBV5-1 and TRBJ2-7; the match to TRBD1 covers 9 bases. V dropped 0 bases and J dropped 3; count of bases not matched to a gene: 1. The CDR3 contains 14 residues. Germline-derived CDR1 and CDR2 are SGHRS and YFSETQ. CDR3 in amino acids: CASSLGQGGYEQYF. The CDR3 DNA is TGCGCCAGCAGCTTGGGACAGGGGGGCTACGAGCAGTACTTC.

This clone came up once. J is TRBJ1-2 and V is TRBV9, with 7 bases fitting TRBD1. The CDR3 is 18 amino acids. V was clipped by 4 bases and J by 8 bases; unmatched bases: 23. Germline V gene data show CDR1 as SGDLS and CDR2 as YYNGEE. This CDR3 is CASSQPKRGQSSWYGYTF. The CDR3 DNA reads TGTGCCAGCAGCCAACCCAAAAGGGGACAGAGTTCCTGGTACGGCTACACCTTC.

V is TRBV11-2 and J is TRBJ1-2, with 9 bases lining up with TRBD1. The germline V gene has CDR1 SGHAT and CDR2 FQNNGV. V trimming: 1 base; J trimming: 3 bases; junction bases outside the gene matches: 6. This CDR3 comprises 16 residues. Here the CDR3 reads CASSLGRTGVDYGYTF. Written as DNA, the CDR3 is TGTGCCAGCAGCTTAGGGCGGACAGGGGTCGACTATGGCTACACCTTC.

V is TRBV5-1 and J is TRBJ1-1; the D is unclear. Trimming pared 1 base from V and 5 bases from J, leaving 9 bases between. The CDR3 runs to 13 residues. The V gene's germline CDR1 is SGHRS and CDR2 YFSETQ. The CDR3 spells CASSLRRATEAFF. The CDR3 DNA sequence: TGCGCCAGCAGCTTGAGGAGGGCAACTGAAGCTTTCTTT. The whole variable domain, remainder taken from reference TRBV5-1 and TRBJ1-1, is KAGVTQTPRYLIKTRGQQVTLSCSPISGHRSVSWYQQTPGQGLQFLFEYFSETQRNKGNFPGRFSGRQFSNSRSEMNVSTLELGDSALYLCASSLRRATEAFFGQGTRLTVV.

The genes are TRBV18 and TRBJ1-3; TRBD1 matches 8 bases. CDR1 is KGHSH and CDR2 is LQKENI in the germline V gene. This CDR3 has 15 amino acids. V dropped 6 bases and J dropped 4; count of bases not matched to a gene: 8. The CDR3 here is CASSSRTGRGNTIYF. Here the CDR3 DNA reads TGTGCCAGCTCGTCACGGACAGGGCGGGGAAACACCATATATTTT.

The J gene is TRBJ2-5, the V gene TRBV5-1; 9 bases map to TRBD1. J gave up 4 bases and V 4 bases, and 11 bases lay outside the gene matches. The CDR3 runs to 16 residues. Germline V gene lookup returns CDR1 SGHRS and CDR2 YFSETQ. The CDR3 DNA reads TGCGCCAGCAGCCCAGGGGACAGGGTAATATTAGAGACCCAGTACTTC. It is translated as CASSPGDRVILETQYF.

The J gene is TRBJ2-7, the V gene TRBV2; 8 bases are shared with TRBD1. V shed 4 bases and J 4 bases; nucleotides not matched to a gene: 9. The CDR3 is 15 amino acids. Germline V gene data show CDR1 as SNHLY and CDR2 as FYNNEI. The CDR3 spells CASSVKPGGGYEQYF. DNA for the CDR3: TGTGCCAGCAGTGTTAAACCAGGGGGCGGATACGAGCAGTACTTC.

This clone was observed a few times. J is TRBJ1-5 and V is TRBV19; D is undetermined. Trimming took off 10 bases at V and 2 bases at J, with 15 bases between the two ends. Germline CDR1 reads LNHDA; CDR2 reads SQIVND (reference sequence). The CDR3 is made up of 14 amino acids. The CDR3 protein is CATSPDEGNQPQHF. As DNA, the CDR3 is TGTGCCACCAGTCCAGATGAGGGCAATCAGCCCCAGCATTTT. Drawing the rest from reference TRBV19 and TRBJ1-5, the complete variable domain is DGGITQSPKYLFRKEGQNVTLSCEQNLNHDAMYWYRQDPGQGLRLIYYSQIVNDFQKGDIAEGYSVSREKKESFPLTVTSAQKNPTAFYLCATSPDEGNQPQHFGDGTRLSIL.

This rearrangement joins TRBV28 to TRBJ1-1; a weak D match, TRBD1 (6 bases). Germline CDR1 MDHEN, CDR2 SYDVKM. CDR3 length: 14 amino acids. V lost 5 bases, J lost 2 bases, and 12 bases lay in between. The CDR3 DNA is TGTGCCAGCAGTACCTGGACAGTCAACACTGAAGCTTTCTTT. It codes for CASSTWTVNTEAFF.

This rearrangement joins TRBV7-2 to TRBJ2-2, with D perhaps matching TRBD2 (5 bases). The CDR3 contains 17 residues. V was trimmed by 1 base and J by 4 bases, leaving 16 bases between them. Germline V gives CDR1 SGHTA, CDR2 FQGNSA. Here the CDR3 reads CASSLELVPRGTGELFF. The CDR3 bases are TGTGCCAGCAGCTTAGAATTGGTCCCCCGGGGCACCGGGGAGCTGTTTTTT.

This chain joins TRBV7-9 and TRBJ2-1; D gene ambiguous. There are 14 residues in the CDR3. In germline, CDR1 is SEHNR, CDR2 FQNEAQ (reference sequence). Trimming took off 2 bases at V and 8 bases at J, with 13 bases between the two ends. The CDR3 loop is CASSLSSSDDEQFF. The CDR3 nucleotides are TGTGCCAGCAGCTTATCTAGTTCTGACGATGAGCAGTTCTTC.

The J gene is TRBJ2-7, the V gene TRBV19, with 11 bases identical to TRBD2. The CDR3 spans 17 residues. Germline V gives CDR1 LNHDA, CDR2 SQIVND (reference sequence). V trimming: 5 bases; J trimming: 3 bases; junction bases outside the gene matches: 12. The CDR3 DNA sequence: TGTGCCAGTAGTGTCGGGCCGGGACTAGCGGACAACTACGAGCAGTACTTC. Translating it yields CASSVGPGLADNYEQYF.

The chain links TRBV7-8 to TRBJ2-7, with TRBD1 as a possible D gene (6 bases). Trimming shortened V by 6 bases and J by 3 bases, and 18 bases separated the two germline ends. Germline V lookup: CDR1 SGHVS, CDR2 FQNEAQ. This CDR3 contains 15 residues. CDR3 region: CASRYRARAVYEQYF. In nucleotides, the CDR3 is TGTGCCAGCAGGTACAGGGCACGGGCCGTCTACGAGCAGTACTTC.

The rearrangement uses TRBV7-3 and TRBJ2-3; possible D gene TRBD1, 6 bases. This CDR3 is 19 amino acids long. V was clipped by 1 base and J by 2 bases, with 22 bases between them. The germline CDR1 and CDR2 sequences are SGHTA and FQGTGA. The CDR3 here is CASSLKPGPGRGFTDTQYF. CDR3 sequence (DNA): TGTGCCAGCAGCTTAAAACCGGGTCCGGGCAGGGGTTTCACAGATACGCAGTATTTT.

This rearrangement joins TRBV11-2 to TRBJ2-6; tentative D call: TRBD2 (6 bases). CDR3 size: 14 residues. The V and J ends lost 5 bases and 3 bases respectively, with 8 bases between them. Germline CDR1 reads SGHAT; CDR2 reads FQNNGV. CDR3 region: CASSRGFGANVLTF. The CDR3 nucleotides are TGTGCCAGCAGCCGGGGGTTTGGGGCCAACGTCCTGACTTTC.

In nucleotides, the CDR3 is TGCGCCAGCAGCCAGGGGGGAGGGCCTGGAAACACCATATATTTT. It specifies CASSQGGGPGNTIYF. This chain links TRBV4-3 with TRBJ1-3; D perhaps matches TRBD1 (5 bases). The CDR3 spans 15 residues. From germline, CDR1 is LGHNA and CDR2 YSLEER. V was pared by 3 bases and J by 2 bases, with 11 bases between.

To note about this clone: Other DNA sequences in this sample translate to the same CDR3. This sequence joins TRBV14 and TRBJ1-1; D is uncertain. From germline, CDR1 is SGHDN and CDR2 FVKESK. The CDR3 has 15 amino acids. Trimming left V 0 bases short and J 5 bases short, with 13 bases between. The CDR3 sequence: CASSQDPGILTEAFF. The CDR3 DNA sequence: TGTGCCAGCAGCCAAGATCCGGGGATTTTAACTGAAGCTTTCTTT.

The V and J genes are TRBV5-4 and TRBJ1-1; 9 bases are a match to TRBD1. There are 15 residues in the CDR3. V gave up 2 bases and J gave up 1 base; unmatched junction bases: 3. CDR1 is SGHNT, CDR2 YYREEE, per germline (reference sequence). Written as DNA, the CDR3 is TGTGCCAGCAGCTTCAAGGGACAGGGGAACACTGAAGCTTTCTTT. Its protein product is CASSFKGQGNTEAFF.

The chain recombines TRBV4-2 with TRBJ2-7; 10 bases match TRBD1. CDR1 and CDR2 from the germline V gene are LGHNA and YNFKEQ. The ends lost 4 bases at V and 6 bases at J; junction bases unmatched: 6. This CDR3 has 14 amino acids. DNA of the CDR3: TGTGCCAGCAGCCCCGGGACAGGGGTTCTCGAGCAGTACTTC. It specifies CASSPGTGVLEQYF.

This chain uses TRBV6-5 with TRBJ2-3; D is perhaps TRBD1 (5 bases). V dropped 8 bases and J dropped 4 bases, with 13 bases sitting between them. Germline CDR1 MNHEY, CDR2 SVGAGI. The CDR3 length is 13 residues. The CDR3 is CASCPARADTQYF. The DNA for the CDR3 is TGTGCCAGCTGCCCAGCCAGGGCAGATACGCAGTATTTT.

The chain combines TRBV27 with TRBJ1-5, with 8 positions matching TRBD1. V was clipped by 8 bases and J by 6 bases; unmatched bases: 9. This CDR3 region has 14 residues. Germline CDR1 reads MNHEY; CDR2 reads SMNVEV (reference sequence). Here the CDR3 DNA reads TGTGCCAGCTCCCGTGTACAGGGGGGTCAGCCCCAGCATTTT. Amino acids: CASSRVQGGQPQHF.

CDR3 protein: CASLNDGTPEGNTIYF. The DNA for the CDR3 is TGTGCCAGCTTAAATGACGGGACACCCGAAGGAAACACCATATATTTT. The J gene is TRBJ1-3, the V gene TRBV2; tentatively, D is TRBD1 (6 bases). V lost 8 bases, J lost 4 bases, and 21 bases lay in between. The germline gives CDR1 SNHLY, CDR2 FYNNEI. The CDR3 has 16 residues.